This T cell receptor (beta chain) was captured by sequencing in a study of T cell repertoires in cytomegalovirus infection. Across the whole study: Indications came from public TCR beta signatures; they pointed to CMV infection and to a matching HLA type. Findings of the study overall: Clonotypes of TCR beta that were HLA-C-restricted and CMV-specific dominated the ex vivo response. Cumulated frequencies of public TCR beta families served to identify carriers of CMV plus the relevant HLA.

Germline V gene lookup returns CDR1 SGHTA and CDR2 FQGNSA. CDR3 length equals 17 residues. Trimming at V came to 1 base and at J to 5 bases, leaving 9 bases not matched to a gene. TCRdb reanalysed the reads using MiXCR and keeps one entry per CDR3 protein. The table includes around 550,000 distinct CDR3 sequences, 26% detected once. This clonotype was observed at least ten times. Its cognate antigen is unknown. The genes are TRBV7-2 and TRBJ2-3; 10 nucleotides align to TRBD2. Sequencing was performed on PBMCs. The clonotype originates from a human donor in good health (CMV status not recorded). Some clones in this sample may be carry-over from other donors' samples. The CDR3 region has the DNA TGTGCCAGCAGCTTAGGTCGGGCGGCTAGCGGGGGAGATACGCAGTATTTT. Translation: CASSLGRAASGGDTQYF. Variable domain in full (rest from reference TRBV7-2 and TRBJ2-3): GAGVSQSPSNKVTEKGKDVELRCDPISGHTALYWYRQSLGQGLEFLIYFQGNSAPDKSGLPSDRFSAERTGGSVSTLTIQRTQQEDSAVYLCASSLGRAASGGDTQYFGPGTRLTVL.